These T cell receptor beta chains were read from a single sample in a study of CD8+ T cells in alopecia areata. The data were produced by immunoSEQ multiplex PCR, yet TCRdb's version contains in-frame clones alone and is incomplete. The profile shows 150,000 to 200,000 clones, 63% of them singletons. Material: CD4+ T cells sorted from blood, obtained at week 0. Every receptor here comes from a human donor with alopecia areata. CDR3s include the opening cysteine and the closing phenylalanine or tryptophan. A D gene is named only where the DNA matches it firmly. Clone size is given for some rows only: seen once, a few or many times, or a class if the clone is expanded.

>once|TRBV30|NA|TRBJ1-6
CAWSVDPRPQNSPLHF
TGTGCCTGGAGTGTAGACCCGCGACCCCAGAATTCACCCCTCCACTTT
>NA|TRBV23-1|TRBD1|TRBJ1-2
CASTYRGKKDGYTF
TGCGCCAGCACCTACAGGGGGAAGAAAGATGGCTACACCTTC
>NA|TRBV30|TRBD1|TRBJ1-1
CAWSIGTGGSSSFF
TGTGCCTGGAGTATAGGGACAGGGGGTTCGAGCTCTTTCTTT
>few|TRBV19|NA|TRBJ2-5
CASSVDRALETQYF
TGTGCCAGTAGTGTGGACCGTGCTCTTGAGACCCAGTACTTC
>once|TRBV9|TRBD1|TRBJ2-1
CASSVEAGGYNEQFF
TGTGCCAGCAGCGTAGAGGCAGGGGGATACAATGAGCAGTTCTTC
>NA|TRBV27|NA|TRBJ2-1
CASSLSSRDEQFF
TGTGCCAGCAGTTTATCTTCCCGGGATGAGCAGTTCTTC
>NA|TRBV19|NA|TRBJ1-5
CASRPGTPERHPQHF
TGTGCCAGCAGGCCCGGGACACCGGAGCGTCATCCCCAGCATTTT
>many|TRBV7-2|NA|TRBJ2-3
CASSRPLDTDTQYF
TGTGCCAGCAGCCGACCGCTAGACACAGATACGCAGTATTTT
>NA|TRBV11-1|NA|TRBJ2-7
CASSLAGTYEQYF
TGTGCCAGCAGCTTAGCAGGGACCTACGAGCAGTACTTC
>NA|TRBV11-2|NA|TRBJ2-5
CASSFGVGTQETQYF
TGTGCCAGCAGCTTCGGCGTAGGAACCCAAGAGACCCAGTACTTC
>NA|TRBV6-5|TRBD1|TRBJ2-2
CASSFTGVLNTGELFF
TGTGCCAGCAGTTTCACAGGGGTTCTGAACACCGGGGAGCTGTTTTTT
>NA|TRBV25-1|TRBD2|TRBJ2-3
CASTVGGGVRGVADTQYF
TGTGCCAGCACCGTGGGGGGAGGGGTCCGCGGGGTCGCAGATACGCAGTATTTT
>NA|TRBV29-1|NA|TRBJ1-1
CSVEGTGNTEAFF
TGCAGCGTTGAAGGGACGGGAAACACTGAAGCTTTCTTT
>few|TRBV25-1|NA|TRBJ1-6
CASSVVGNNSPLHF
TGTGCCAGCAGTGTAGTAGGGAATAATTCACCCCTCCACTTT
>NA|TRBV30|TRBD1|TRBJ1-1
CALTGQANTEAFF
TGTGCCTTGACTGGACAGGCCAACACTGAAGCTTTCTTT
>NA|TRBV5-6|TRBD2|TRBJ2-1
CASSLRRGASYNEQFF
TGTGCCAGCAGCTTGAGGCGGGGGGCCTCCTACAATGAGCAGTTCTTC
>NA|TRBV29-1|TRBD1|TRBJ1-1
CSVQGVGNTEAFF
TGCAGCGTTCAGGGGGTCGGGAACACTGAAGCTTTCTTT
>NA|TRBV2|TRBD1|TRBJ2-3
CASRDRGTDTQYF
TGTGCCAGCAGGGACAGGGGCACAGATACGCAGTATTTT
>NA|TRBV7-9|NA|TRBJ2-3
CASSQVLSDTQYF
TGTGCCAGCAGCCAAGTTTTATCAGATACGCAGTATTTT
>NA|TRBV14|NA|TRBJ2-7
CASSQLTGPYEQYF
TGTGCCAGCAGCCAACTGACAGGTCCTTACGAGCAGTACTTC
>NA|TRBV30|TRBD1|TRBJ1-5
CAWSEGQGAYQPQHF
TGTGCCTGGAGTGAGGGACAGGGGGCGTATCAGCCCCAGCATTTT
>NA|TRBV29-1|TRBD1|TRBJ1-4
CSVSRDRDEKLFF
TGCAGCGTTTCCCGGGACAGGGATGAAAAACTGTTTTTT
>NA|TRBV4-3|NA|TRBJ1-5
CASSQGIGTGLSNQPQHF
TGCGCCAGCAGCCAAGGTATCGGGACCGGGCTCAGCAATCAGCCCCAGCATTTT
>NA|TRBV9|NA|TRBJ1-4
CASSVPKEKLFF
TGTGCCAGCAGCGTACCCAAGGAAAAACTGTTTTTT
>NA|TRBV6-5|TRBD2|TRBJ2-7
CASSYPGGYEQYF
TGTGCCAGCAGTTACCCGGGGGGCTACGAGCAGTACTTC
>NA|TRBV19|TRBD1|TRBJ1-3
CASSTTGGGRSLSGNTIYF
TGTGCCAGTAGTACGACAGGGGGCGGGCGATCCCTCTCTGGAAACACCATATATTTT
>NA|TRBV2|TRBD1|TRBJ2-5
CASRAGTGREETQYF
TGTGCCAGCAGGGCCGGGACAGGGAGAGAGGAGACCCAGTACTTC
>few|TRBV5-1|NA|TRBJ2-3
CASNKLTGTDTQYF
TGCGCCAGCAATAAGCTTACCGGGACAGATACGCAGTATTTT
>NA|TRBV11-2|NA|TRBJ2-4
CASSLAVAKNIQYF
TGTGCCAGCAGCTTAGCAGTAGCCAAAAACATTCAGTACTTC
>once|TRBV27|NA|TRBJ1-6
CASSLWQGHSPLHF
TGTGCCAGCAGTTTATGGCAGGGGCATTCACCCCTCCACTTT
>NA|TRBV7-2|NA|TRBJ1-5
CASRAEGYSNQPQHF
TGTGCCAGCAGAGCCGAGGGGTATAGCAATCAGCCCCAGCATTTT
>few|TRBV14|NA|TRBJ2-1
CASSRNPPNEQFF
TGTGCCAGCAGTCGAAATCCCCCCAATGAGCAGTTCTTC
>NA|TRBV6-4|NA|TRBJ1-2
CASSAGPTNYGYTF
TGTGCCAGCAGTGCTGGGCCGACTAACTATGGCTACACCTTC
>few|TRBV7-2|NA|TRBJ2-5
CASSSGQPGQETQYF
TGTGCCAGCAGCTCAGGACAGCCTGGCCAAGAGACCCAGTACTTC
>few|TRBV28|NA|TRBJ2-7
CASSSPTGPTTYEQYF
TGTGCCAGCAGTTCCCCAACGGGGCCAACAACCTACGAGCAGTACTTC
>NA|TRBV13|NA|TRBJ2-3
CASSLSDITDTQYF
TGTGCCAGCAGCTTATCGGACATCACAGATACGCAGTATTTT
>NA|TRBV6-1|NA|TRBJ1-2
CASSPRGYSGYTF
TGTGCCAGCAGCCCTCGAGGGTATAGTGGCTACACCTTC
>many|TRBV23-1|TRBD1|TRBJ1-1
CASSLPGQGRTEAFF
TGCGCCAGCAGTCTTCCGGGACAGGGGAGGACTGAAGCTTTCTTT
>once|TRBV9|NA|TRBJ1-5
CASSVVQPQHF
TGTGCCAGCAGCGTAGTTCAGCCCCAGCATTTT
>NA|TRBV29-1|TRBD1|TRBJ1-1
CSAKTGFGDNTEAFF
TGCAGCGCCAAGACAGGGTTCGGGGATAACACTGAAGCTTTCTTT
>once|TRBV27|NA|TRBJ1-2
CASSLPGGGYTF
TGTGCCAGCAGTTTACCTGGTGGAGGCTACACCTTC
>NA|TRBV7-7|TRBD1|TRBJ2-3
CASSPTGASTDTQYF
TGTGCCAGCAGCCCAACAGGGGCCTCCACAGATACGCAGTATTTT
>NA|TRBV27|NA|TRBJ1-1
CASSPWDNTEAFF
TGTGCCAGCAGTCCATGGGACAACACTGAAGCTTTCTTT
>few|TRBV2|TRBD2|TRBJ2-3
CASSEVGLVTDTQYF
TGTGCCAGCAGTGAGGTGGGACTAGTAACAGATACGCAGTATTTT
>NA|TRBV15|NA|TRBJ2-1
CATSRDDRSGQFF
TGTGCCACCAGCAGAGATGACCGATCGGGGCAGTTCTTC
>few|TRBV7-2|TRBD1|TRBJ1-2
CASSGTGVPSNYGYTF
TGTGCCAGCAGCGGGACAGGGGTCCCTTCAAACTATGGCTACACCTTC
>NA|TRBV15|NA|TRBJ1-3
CATSRGFGTIYF
TGTGCCACCAGCCGGGGGTTTGGCACCATATATTTT
>NA|TRBV15|NA|TRBJ1-2
CATSRVGSNYGYTF
TGTGCCACCAGCAGAGTCGGGTCTAACTATGGCTACACCTTC
>few|TRBV14|NA|TRBJ2-2
CASSQFPAGELFF
TGTGCCAGCAGCCAGTTTCCTGCCGGGGAGCTGTTTTTT
>few|TRBV29-1|NA|TRBJ1-2
CSVDPGGSYGYTF
TGCAGCGTTGATCCCGGGGGGAGCTATGGCTACACCTTC
>NA|TRBV9|TRBD2|TRBJ2-3
CASSVGNGRYTDTQYF
TGTGCCAGCAGCGTAGGGAACGGGAGGTACACAGATACGCAGTATTTT
>NA|TRBV7-6|TRBD1|TRBJ2-3
CASSQGTGADTQYF
TGTGCCAGCAGCCAGGGCACAGGGGCAGATACGCAGTATTTT
>few|TRBV4-3|TRBD1|TRBJ1-1
CASSQGQGNTEAFF
TGCGCCAGCAGCCAAGGACAGGGGAACACTGAAGCTTTCTTT
>NA|TRBV4-3|NA|TRBJ2-7
CASSQGVGGRSYEQYF
TGCGCCAGCAGCCAAGGTGTGGGGGGGCGTTCCTACGAGCAGTACTTC
>NA|TRBV7-9|NA|TRBJ2-3
CASSLGDLTDTQYF
TGTGCCAGCAGCTTGGGAGATCTCACAGATACGCAGTATTTT
>NA|TRBV27|NA|TRBJ2-6
CASSHREGLGANVLTF
TGTGCCAGCAGCCACCGCGAGGGTTTAGGGGCCAACGTCCTGACTTTC